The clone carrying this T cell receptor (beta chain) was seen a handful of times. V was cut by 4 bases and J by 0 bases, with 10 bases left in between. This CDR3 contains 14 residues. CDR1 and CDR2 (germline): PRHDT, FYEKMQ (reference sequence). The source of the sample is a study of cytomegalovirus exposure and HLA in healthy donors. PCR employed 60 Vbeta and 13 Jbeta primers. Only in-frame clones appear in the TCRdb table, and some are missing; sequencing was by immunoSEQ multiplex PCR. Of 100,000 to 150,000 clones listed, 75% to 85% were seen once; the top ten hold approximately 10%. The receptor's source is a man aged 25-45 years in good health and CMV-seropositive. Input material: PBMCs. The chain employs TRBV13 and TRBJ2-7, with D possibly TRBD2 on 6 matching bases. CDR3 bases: TGTGCCAGCAGCTCCCGACTAGGCTCCTACGAGCAGTACTTC. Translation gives CASSSRLGSYEQYF.